This T cell receptor beta chain appears in the sequencing data of a study of blood T cell repertoires in COVID-19. The overall study: Both acute and convalescent COVID-19 samples were obtained from the United States, Italy and Spain.

Sequencing was performed with immunoSEQ multiplex PCR; in TCRdb, only in-frame clones are kept and a portion is missing. The table shows 240,000 or so clones, with 88% occurring only once. Germline V CDR1 and CDR2: MNHEY, SVGAGI. V lost 7 bases, J lost 7 bases, and 16 bases lay in between. CDR3 length: 13 residues. This chain joins TRBV6-5 and TRBJ1-1; tentative D call: TRBD1 (6 bases). Sequenced material: peripheral blood. The receptor was isolated from a woman in her 40s who had recovered from COVID-19. The CDR3 DNA reads as TGTGCCAGCACCCCCCGGGGGGCGGGTGAAGCTTTCTTT. Its protein product is CASTPRGAGEAFF.